This TCR beta chain originates from a study of OX40 agonist ivuxolimab in advanced cancers. Data came from immunoSEQ multiplex PCR; TCRdb stores just in-frame clones and leaves some out. The sample shows some 19,000 clones, 85% to 90% of them seen only once. The germline CDR1 and CDR2 sequences are SGHDT and YYEEEE. V dropped 3 bases and J dropped 5 bases, with 11 bases sitting between them. The CDR3 consists of 13 residues. The specimen was CD4+ or CD8+ T cells sorted from blood, collected in a trial of the OX40 agonist ivuxolimab. The J gene is TRBJ2-5, the V gene TRBV5-6; a possible D gene is TRBD2 (6 bases). The sequence was collected from an adult with an advanced solid tumor such as melanoma, head and neck, liver or kidney cancer. The CDR3 DNA sequence: TGTGCCAGCAGCTCTTCTAGCGCGGAGACCCAGTACTTC. Protein sequence: CASSSSSAETQYF. The full variable domain, its missing parts supplied by reference TRBV5-6 and TRBJ2-5, is DAGVTQSPTHLIKTRGQQVTLRCSPKSGHDTVSWYQQALGQGPQFIFQYYEEEERQRGNFPDRFSGHQFPNYSSELNVNALLLGDSALYLCASSSSSAETQYFGPGTRLLVL.